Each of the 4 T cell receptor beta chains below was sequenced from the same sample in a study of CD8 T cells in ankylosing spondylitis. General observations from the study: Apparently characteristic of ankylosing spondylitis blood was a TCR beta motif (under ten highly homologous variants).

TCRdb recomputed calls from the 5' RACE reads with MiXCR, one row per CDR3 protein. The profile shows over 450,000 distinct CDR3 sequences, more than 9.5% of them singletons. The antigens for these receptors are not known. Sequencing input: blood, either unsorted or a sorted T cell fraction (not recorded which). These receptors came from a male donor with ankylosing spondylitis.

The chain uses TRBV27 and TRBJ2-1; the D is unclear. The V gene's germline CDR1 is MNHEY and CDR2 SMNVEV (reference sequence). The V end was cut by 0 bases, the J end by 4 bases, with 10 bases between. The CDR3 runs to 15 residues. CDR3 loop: CASSLSVGGYNEQFF. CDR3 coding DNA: TGTGCCAGCAGTTTATCGGTCGGCGGATACAATGAGCAGTTCTTC.

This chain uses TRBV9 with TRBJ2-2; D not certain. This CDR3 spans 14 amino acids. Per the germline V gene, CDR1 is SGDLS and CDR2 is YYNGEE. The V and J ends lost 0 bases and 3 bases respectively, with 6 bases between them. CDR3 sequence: CASSVGTDTGELFF. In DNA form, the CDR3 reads TGTGCCAGCAGCGTAGGAACGGACACCGGGGAGCTGTTTTTT.

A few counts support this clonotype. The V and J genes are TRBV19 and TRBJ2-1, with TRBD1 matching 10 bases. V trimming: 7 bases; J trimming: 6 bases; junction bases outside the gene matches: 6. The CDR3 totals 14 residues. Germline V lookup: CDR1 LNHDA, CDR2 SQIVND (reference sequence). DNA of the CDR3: TGTGCCAGTACTCGGGACAGGGGAGGCAATGAGCAGTTCTTC. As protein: CASTRDRGGNEQFF.

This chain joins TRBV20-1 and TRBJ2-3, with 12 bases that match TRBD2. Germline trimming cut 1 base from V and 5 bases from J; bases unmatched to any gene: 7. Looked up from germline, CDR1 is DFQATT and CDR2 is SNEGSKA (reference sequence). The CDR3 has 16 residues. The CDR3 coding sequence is TGCAGTGCTAGAGTTTTTACTAGCGGGAGGTTAGATACGCAGTATTTT. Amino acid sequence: CSARVFTSGRLDTQYF.